A selection of T cell receptor beta chains follows, all from one sample in a study of shared clonotypes between healthy human individuals. Libraries were prepared by immunoSEQ multiplex PCR; TCRdb keeps only in-frame clonotypes and omits some of them. The table lists over a million clones, more than 95% of them singletons. Sequenced material: naive CD4+ T cells sorted from blood. The receptors come from a man aged 25 to 40 in good health. The CDR3 runs from the conserved cysteine through the conserved F or W. Each record gives: J gene, V gene, CDR3 length, D gene, CDR3 protein. D genes are given only for firm matches.

>TRBJ2-3|TRBV29-1|13|TRBD1
CSSRGRSTDTQYF
>TRBJ2-2|TRBV28|11|NA
CASSFFGELFF
>TRBJ1-5|TRBV7-9|15|NA
CASSFWGDSNQPQHF
>TRBJ2-7|TRBV28|12|NA
CASSETFYEQYF
>TRBJ2-5|TRBV7-2|13|NA
CASSLGSKETQYF
>TRBJ2-1|TRBV29-1|12|NA
CSVVTGSNEQFF
>TRBJ2-5|TRBV7-8|13|NA
CASGSGYQETQYF
>TRBJ2-2|TRBV7-2|16|TRBD2
CASSLKGTSGTGELFF
>TRBJ2-1|TRBV5-1|15|NA
CASSLAIASDNEQFF
>TRBJ2-5|TRBV5-5|14|NA
CASSFWRVEETQYF
>TRBJ2-5|TRBV15|14|NA
CATSRGGSQETQYF
>TRBJ1-5|TRBV7-2|14|NA
CASSLQGSNQPQHF
>TRBJ1-2|TRBV5-1|16|NA
CASSLSFQGLRSGYTF
>TRBJ2-1|TRBV4-1|16|TRBD2
CASSQATSGSNNEQFF
>TRBJ2-6|TRBV6-5|15|TRBD1
CASSHGQGYPLSLTF
>TRBJ2-2|TRBV5-6|19|NA
CASSLGIIPGIGGTGELFF
>TRBJ2-7|TRBV5-1|16|TRBD2
CASSPGTSGRTNEQYF
>TRBJ2-1|TRBV7-2|18|TRBD2
CASSLVGGLAGPGGEQFF
>TRBJ2-1|TRBV5-5|12|NA
CASSLFVDEQFF
>TRBJ1-2|TRBV6-5|14|NA
CASSSSNLNYGYTF
>TRBJ1-1|TRBV6-1|14|NA
CASSEGGGNTEAFF
>TRBJ1-1|TRBV5-1|17|TRBD1
CASSAGTGVVVNTEAFF
>TRBJ2-6|TRBV14|21|NA
CASSQARYRASLSSGANVLTF
>TRBJ1-4|TRBV5-5|14|NA
CASSALGGFEKLFF
>TRBJ2-2|TRBV7-2|16|NA
CASIRGGGRDTGELFF
>TRBJ1-2|TRBV28|13|TRBD1
CASISGQGFGYTF
>TRBJ2-5|TRBV11-2|13|NA
CASSIGQQGTQYF
>TRBJ2-5|TRBV29-1|12|NA
CSAEGGVETQYF
>TRBJ1-5|TRBV19|15|NA
CASSVGRGRNQPQHF
>TRBJ1-5|TRBV28|16|TRBD1
CASNTGGGRGNQPQHF
>TRBJ2-1|TRBV7-9|15|TRBD2
CASSLFAGGVSEQFF
>TRBJ2-7|TRBV25-1|13|NA
CASSRGSYYEQYF
>TRBJ2-1|TRBV5-1|15|TRBD1
CASSSVGTGLNEQFF